This TCR beta chain comes out of a study of technical replicates of blood from a few donors. Details on this clone: Compared with germline, one end of the junction differs, possibly owing to a read error.

This table comes from immunoSEQ multiplex PCR, and its TCRdb copy is limited to in-frame clones, with some not included. The sample includes about 69,000 clones, 80% to 90% seen only once; the top ten take roughly 5%. The germline V gene encodes CDR1 SGDLS and CDR2 YYNGEE. The CDR3 length is 14 residues. The receptor was isolated from a human donor in good health. Some clones in this sample may be carry-over from other donors' samples. Sequenced: PBMCs. The rearrangement links TRBV9 to TRBJ2-5, with TRBD2 matching 8 bases. CDR3 DNA: TGTGCCAGCAGCGTAGCGGGGGGGCAAGGGACCCAGTACTTC. This sequence encodes CASSVAGGQGTQYF.